The 25 T cell receptor beta chains in this list originate from one sample, sequenced in a study of blood T cell repertoires in COVID-19. Profiling relied on immunoSEQ multiplex PCR, and the TCRdb table lists in-frame clones only, not all of them. The repertoire holds 170,000 or so clones, with around 83% as singletons. Specimen: PBMCs or T cells enriched from blood (not recorded which). These receptors all come from a man between 35 and 55 years old who had recovered from COVID-19.

This sequence joins TRBV2 and TRBJ2-2; the D gene is possibly TRBD2 (6 bases). Germline CDR1 is SNHLY and CDR2 is FYNNEI. Trimming cost V 1 base and J 4 bases, with 19 bases left between them. CDR3 length: 18 amino acids. As DNA, the CDR3 is TGTGCCAGCAGTGAAGAAAGTGTTTGGGGGAGGAGCACCGGGGAGCTGTTTTTT. This sequence encodes CASSEESVWGRSTGELFF.

The rearrangement links TRBV5-4 to TRBJ1-6, with D possibly being TRBD1 (5 bases). There are 17 residues in the CDR3. Deletions cut 0 bases from V and 4 bases from J, with 14 bases between. Germline V lookup: CDR1 SGHNT, CDR2 YYREEE (reference sequence). CDR3 nucleotides: TGTGCCAGCAGCTTGGCCCCCCAGGGCCAGTATAATTCACCCCTCCACTTT. Its translation is CASSLAPQGQYNSPLHF.

The rearrangement joins TRBV28 to TRBJ2-7; 9 nucleotides agree with TRBD1. This CDR3 has 13 residues. CDR1 and CDR2 (germline): MDHEN, SYDVKM. CDR3 nucleotides: TGTGCGTGGGGAGGGACAGGGAGGTACGAGCAGTACTTC. Its protein product is CAWGGTGRYEQYF.

V gene TRBV2 combines with J gene TRBJ2-4; a weak D match, TRBD2 (6 bases). The CDR3 length is 15 residues. The germline CDR1 and CDR2 sequences are SNHLY and FYNNEI. V dropped 8 bases and J dropped 2 bases, with 16 bases sitting between them. CDR3 DNA: TGTGCCAGCTCCGAATGGCGGGGCTCCAAAAACATTCAGTACTTC. It yields the protein CASSEWRGSKNIQYF. The entire variable domain, with the rest obtained from reference TRBV2 and TRBJ2-4, is as follows: EPEVTQTPSHQVTQMGQEVILRCVPISNHLYFYWYRQILGQKVEFLVSFYNNEISEKSEIFDDQFSVERPDGSNFTLKIRSTKLEDSAMYFCASSEWRGSKNIQYFGAGTRLSVL.

The chain is built from TRBV12-3 or TRBV12-4 and TRBJ1-6, with D hard to call. This CDR3 is built from 13 residues. V lost 3 bases and J 7 bases, leaving 7 bases between the germline ends. The CDR3 loop is CASSLERNSPLHF. As DNA, the CDR3 is TGTGCCAGCAGTTTGGAGAGGAATTCACCCCTCCACTTT.

The rearrangement links TRBV12-5 to TRBJ2-1; 9 nucleotides line up with TRBD2. CDR3 length: 13 residues. CDR1 is LGHNT and CDR2 is FRNRAP in the germline V gene. V gave up 8 bases and J gave up 4 bases; unmatched junction bases: 3. DNA of the CDR3: TGTGCTAGTACAGGACTAGCGTACAATGAGCAGTTCTTC. This translates into CASTGLAYNEQFF.

The V call is TRBV6-2 or TRBV6-3, the J call TRBJ1-5; TRBD1 is a possible D gene (6 bases). Trimming left V 3 bases short and J 1 base short, with 16 bases between. This CDR3 comprises 17 residues. The germline gives CDR1 MNHEY, CDR2 SVGEGT. The CDR3 region is CASSYGGGGESNQPQHF. CDR3 bases: TGTGCCAGCAGTTATGGGGGCGGGGGGGAAAGCAATCAGCCCCAGCATTTT.

Remarks on this clone: This CDR3 is also generated by other DNA sequences in the sample. This chain joins TRBV11-2 and TRBJ1-2; D not certain. Trimming took 0 bases from V and 5 from J, leaving 4 bases between them. Looked up from germline, CDR1 is SGHAT and CDR2 is FQNNGV. The CDR3 covers 12 residues. This CDR3 reads CASSLDSYGYTF. The CDR3, as DNA: TGTGCCAGCAGCTTAGACTCGTATGGCTACACCTTC.

This clone was found a few times. V usage is TRBV5-8 and J usage is TRBJ1-2; no reliable D call. CDR3 size: 12 residues. V gave up 4 bases and J gave up 4 bases, with 8 bases separating them. The germline gives CDR1 SGHTS, CDR2 YDEGEE. The DNA of the CDR3 is TGTGCCAGCAGCCCCGGGTTCTATGGCTACACCTTC. Translation: CASSPGFYGYTF.

This clone was seen ten or more times. The chain links TRBV7-9 to TRBJ1-2, with no clear D. V lost 2 bases to trimming and J lost 3 bases, with 7 bases between them. Germline CDR1 SEHNR, CDR2 FQNEAQ (reference sequence). The CDR3 totals 13 residues. The CDR3 DNA follows: TGTGCCAGCAGCTTATTCACAGACTATGGCTACACCTTC. Translated: CASSLFTDYGYTF.

The chain uses TRBV7-8 and TRBJ2-1; 7 nucleotides align to TRBD2. The CDR3 has 17 amino acids. Germline loops: CDR1 SGHVS, CDR2 FQNEAQ. With 2 bases clipped from V and 2 bases from J, the junction kept 9 bases outside the gene matches. CDR3 in amino acids: CASSLPGPTSPYNEQFF. The CDR3 bases are TGTGCCAGCAGCTTACCTGGTCCGACTAGCCCCTACAATGAGCAGTTCTTC.

This sequence joins TRBV4-1 and TRBJ2-2; TRBD2 agrees at 8 bases. CDR1 and CDR2 from the germline V gene are MGHRA and YSYEKL. V trimming: 1 base; J trimming: 3 bases; junction bases outside the gene matches: 4. The CDR3 totals 16 residues. Written as DNA, the CDR3 is TGCGCCAGCAGCCAAGCGTCCGGGGGGGACACCGGGGAGCTGTTTTTT. Amino acids: CASSQASGGDTGELFF.

This clone turned up a few times. The V and J genes are TRBV20-1 and TRBJ1-4; D gene unclear. The CDR3 covers 11 residues. V shed 5 bases and J shed 9 bases, with 10 bases lying between them. Per the germline V gene, CDR1 is DFQATT and CDR2 is SNEGSKA (reference sequence). The CDR3 here is CSAGDGKKLFF. CDR3 in DNA: TGCAGTGCTGGTGACGGGAAAAAACTGTTTTTT.

This clone was counted once. This chain joins TRBV27 and TRBJ2-3; D perhaps matches TRBD1 (6 bases). The CDR3 sequence is 17 residues long. V lost 4 bases and J lost 1, with 18 bases in between. Germline loops: CDR1 MNHEY, CDR2 SMNVEV (reference sequence). Here the CDR3 reads CASSSRLDRKRTDTQYF. The CDR3 DNA reads TGTGCCAGCAGTTCACGGTTAGACAGGAAACGCACAGATACGCAGTATTTT.

A note on this clone: The CDR3 ends on some other residue instead of the conserved phenylalanine or tryptophan, so this is likely a read error. It is unclear where the CDR3 begins or ends on the DNA, so no DNA is shown, and the CDR3 is as TCRdb lists it. The chain couples TRBV15 to TRBJ2-7; TRBD1 was called by the table and not checked on the DNA. Germline CDR1 and CDR2: LNHNV and YYDKDF (reference sequence). 8 amino acids form the CDR3, both terminal residues included. CDR3: CATSSDRA.

This clone was seen a handful of times. The rearrangement joins TRBV9 to TRBJ2-5; D perhaps matches TRBD2 (5 bases). Per germline, CDR1 SGDLS and CDR2 YYNGEE. CDR3 size: 14 residues. Trimming left V 0 bases short and J 1 base short, with 7 bases between. CDR3 protein: CASSVAGSQETQYF. DNA for the CDR3: TGTGCCAGCAGCGTAGCGGGAAGCCAAGAGACCCAGTACTTC.

This chain joins TRBV5-1 and TRBJ1-3; D not resolved. V lost 10 bases, J lost 0 bases, and 17 bases lay in between. The CDR3 has 15 residues. Germline V gene sequence: CDR1 SGHRS, CDR2 YFSETQ. The CDR3 sequence: CARTWRIPSGNTIYF. CDR3 in DNA: TGCGCCCGCACCTGGAGGATACCCTCTGGAAACACCATATATTTT.

The chain recombines TRBV9 with TRBJ2-7, with 8 nucleotides matching TRBD1. The V gene end was trimmed by 4 bases and the J gene end by 6 bases; junction bases not matched to a gene: 15. The CDR3 is made up of 16 amino acids. Germline lookup yields CDR1 SGDLS and CDR2 YYNGEE. In DNA form, the CDR3 reads TGTGCCAGCAGCCAAGGAACGGACAGGGTGAACGGCGAGCAGTACTTC. Translated: CASSQGTDRVNGEQYF. Based on the CDR3 plus reference TRBV9 and TRBJ2-7, the full variable domain is DSGVTQTPKHLITATGQRVTLRCSPRSGDLSVYWYQQSLDQGLQFLIQYYNGEERAKGNILERFSAQQFPDLHSELNLSSLELGDSALYFCASSQGTDRVNGEQYFGPGTRLTVT.

The chain employs TRBV6-6 and TRBJ2-3, with 10 positions matching TRBD1. Germline loops: CDR1 MNHNY, CDR2 SVGAGI (reference sequence). Trimming took 5 bases from V and 1 from J; bases not matched to a gene: 6. This CDR3 has 16 amino acids. The CDR3: CASSIDRGRGTDTQYF. The CDR3 nucleotides read TGTGCCAGCAGTATAGACAGGGGGCGCGGCACAGATACGCAGTATTTT.

The chain is built from TRBV5-1 and TRBJ1-2; D is perhaps TRBD1 (6 bases). Trimming pared 0 bases from V and 3 bases from J, leaving 9 bases between. Per germline, CDR1 SGHRS and CDR2 YFSETQ. The CDR3 spans 14 residues. The CDR3 DNA follows: TGCGCCAGCAGCTTGGAGGGGGACCACTATGGCTACACCTTC. Amino acids: CASSLEGDHYGYTF.

This rearrangement joins TRBV19 to TRBJ2-7, with a possible D match to TRBD1 (7 bases). The CDR3 consists of 14 residues. Germline CDR1 LNHDA, CDR2 SQIVND (reference sequence). V lost 1 base, J lost 6 bases, and 13 bases lay in between. CDR3: CASSIGGGGGEQYF. For the CDR3, the DNA is TGTGCCAGTAGTATAGGTGGAGGGGGCGGCGAGCAGTACTTC.

The rearrangement joins TRBV27 to TRBJ1-1; D remains ambiguous. This CDR3 has 14 amino acids. Germline CDR1 and CDR2: MNHEY and SMNVEV (reference sequence). Trimming took off 5 bases at V and 1 base at J, with 11 bases between the two ends. CDR3 residues: CASSPSPGNTEAFF. In DNA, the CDR3 is TGTGCCAGCAGTCCCTCCCCAGGGAACACTGAAGCTTTCTTT.

The chain joins TRBV9 to TRBJ2-3; a possible D gene is TRBD2 (5 bases). CDR1 SGDLS and CDR2 YYNGEE come from the germline V gene. Trimming took 1 base from V and 6 from J, leaving 12 bases between them. The CDR3 loop spans 14 amino acids. The CDR3 region has the DNA TGTGCCAGCAGCGTAACCTCCGGGGAGGATACGCAGTATTTT. Protein sequence: CASSVTSGEDTQYF.

The chain is built from TRBV3-1 (or the pseudogene TRBV3-2) and TRBJ1-2, with TRBD1 matching over 8 bases. Germline V gives CDR1 LGHDT, CDR2 YNNKEL (reference sequence). The CDR3 has 17 amino acids. V lost 0 bases, J lost 2 bases, and 8 bases stayed unmatched. The chain's CDR3 is CASSQEIPQGVNYGYTF. The CDR3 nucleotides are TGTGCCAGCAGCCAAGAAATACCACAGGGGGTCAACTATGGCTACACCTTC.

This chain links TRBV7-2 with TRBJ2-1, with TRBD1 identical over 7 bases. The CDR3 is 14 residues long. The V and J ends lost 7 bases and 0 bases, in that order; junction bases with no gene match: 3. CDR1 SGHTA and CDR2 FQGNSA come from the germline V gene. For the CDR3, the DNA is TGTGCCAGCACATACAGGGGCTCCTACAATGAGCAGTTCTTC. Translated, it gives CASTYRGSYNEQFF.